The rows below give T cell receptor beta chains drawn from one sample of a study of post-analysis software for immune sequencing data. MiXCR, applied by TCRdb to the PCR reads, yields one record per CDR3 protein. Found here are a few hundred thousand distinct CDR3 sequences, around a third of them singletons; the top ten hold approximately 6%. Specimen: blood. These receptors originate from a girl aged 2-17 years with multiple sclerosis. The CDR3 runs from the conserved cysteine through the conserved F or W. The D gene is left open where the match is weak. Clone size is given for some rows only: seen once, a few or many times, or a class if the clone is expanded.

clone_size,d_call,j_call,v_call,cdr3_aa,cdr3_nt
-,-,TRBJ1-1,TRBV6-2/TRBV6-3,CASRPTVVDTEACF,TGTGCCAGCAGACCGACAGTTGTGGACACTGAAGCTTGCTTT
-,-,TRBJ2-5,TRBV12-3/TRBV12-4,CASSLGVVQGYQETQYF,TGTGCCAGCAGTTTGGGAGTAGTACAGGGTTACCAAGAGACCCAGTACTTC
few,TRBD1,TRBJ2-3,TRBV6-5,CASSSSQGRDTQYF,TGTGCCAGCAGTTCCTCACAGGGGAGAGATACGCAGTATTTT
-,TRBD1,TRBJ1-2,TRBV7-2,CASRQTGALYGYTF,TGTGCCAGCAGACAGACAGGGGCACTCTATGGCTACACCTTC
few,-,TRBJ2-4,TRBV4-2,CASTPDGLAGKNIQYF,TGTGCCAGCACCCCCGACGGGTTGGCAGGCAAAAACATTCAGTACTTC
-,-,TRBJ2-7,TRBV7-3,CASSLQQGVPYEQYF,TGTGCCAGCAGCTTACAACAGGGAGTCCCCTACGAGCAGTACTTC
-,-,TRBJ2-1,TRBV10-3,CAIRGRADNEQFF,TGTGCCATCAGGGGCAGGGCCGACAATGAGCAGTTCTTC
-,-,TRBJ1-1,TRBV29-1,CSVSGQPATEAFF,TGCAGCGTTTCCGGACAGCCGGCCACTGAAGCTTTCTTT
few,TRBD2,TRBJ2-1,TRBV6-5,CASSYSPRFLAGTYNEQFF,TGTGCCAGCAGTTACTCTCCCCGCTTTCTAGCGGGTACCTACAATGAGCAGTTCTTC
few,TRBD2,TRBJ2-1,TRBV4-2,CASSQVTLAGPDNEQFF,TGTGCCAGCAGCCAAGTTACGCTAGCGGGGCCAGACAATGAGCAGTTCTTC
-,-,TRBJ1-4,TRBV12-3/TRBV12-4,CASSPTGKLFF,TGTGCCAGCAGTCCCACCGGGAAACTGTTTTTT
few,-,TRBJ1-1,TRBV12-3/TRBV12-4,CASSFQGRNTEAFF,TGTGCCAGCAGTTTTCAGGGACGGAACACTGAAGCTTTCTTT
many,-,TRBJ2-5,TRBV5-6,CASSLVPNSPQETQYF,TGTGCCAGCAGCTTGGTCCCCAATAGTCCTCAAGAGACCCAGTACTTC